This entry lists 21 T cell receptor beta chains sequenced from one sample in a study of blood T cell repertoires in COVID-19 (dated by TCRdb to about 2020). Libraries were prepared through the immunoSEQ multiplex PCR assay. Drawn from immuneACCESS, this table holds only the in-frame rearrangements with V and J called that TCRdb kept. Clones are partly lost; checked studies trace under half to an unresolved V gene and leave the rest unexplained. This sample holds 150,000 or so clones; over 70% were observed only once. Of the sample, around 5% falls within the top ten clones. Material for sequencing was PBMCs or T cells enriched from blood (not recorded which). These receptors were obtained from a man aged 70-80 years who had been exposed to COVID-19.

The chain's CDR3 is CASSLYRSTDTQYF. The CDR3 region has the DNA TGTGCCAGCAGCTTGTACAGGAGCACAGATACGCAGTATTTT. This sequence joins TRBV11-2 and TRBJ2-3; the D gene is possibly TRBD1 (5 bases). CDR1 is SGHAT, CDR2 FQNNGV, per germline. CDR3 length: 14 residues. V was trimmed by 3 bases and J by 0 bases, leaving 7 bases between them.

The V and J genes are TRBV27 and TRBJ2-7; D unclear. The CDR3 is 13 residues long. V was trimmed by 1 base and J by 3 bases, leaving 7 bases between them. The germline gives CDR1 MNHEY, CDR2 SMNVEV (reference sequence). CDR3 bases: TGTGCCAGCAGTTTATTCTCGGGCTACGAGCAGTACTTC. Translating it yields CASSLFSGYEQYF.

The V call is TRBV2, the J call TRBJ2-1; maybe TRBD2 (6 bases). CDR3 size: 14 residues. Per germline, CDR1 SNHLY and CDR2 FYNNEI. Trimming removed 3 bases at V and 4 bases at J, with 10 bases between. The CDR3 here is CASSDRAGYNEQFF. Written as DNA, the CDR3 is TGTGCCAGCAGTGATAGAGCGGGTTACAATGAGCAGTTCTTC.

V usage is TRBV18 and J usage is TRBJ2-1; 11 positions agree with TRBD2. The germline V gene has CDR1 KGHSH and CDR2 LQKENI. The CDR3 loop spans 14 amino acids. V lost 2 bases and J lost 9; bases outside the gene matches: 3. The CDR3 bases are TGTGCCAGCTCACCAGGGCTAGCGGGGGGTGAGCAGTTCTTC. Encoded protein: CASSPGLAGGEQFF.

This sequence joins TRBV30 and TRBJ1-1; the D gene is possibly TRBD1 (6 bases). Germline-derived CDR1 and CDR2 are GTSNPN and SVGIG (reference sequence). V was shortened by 3 bases and J by 0 bases, with 14 bases between the two germline ends. The CDR3 contains 15 residues. The CDR3 loop is CAWRGSGQLNTEAFF. CDR3 sequence (DNA): TGTGCCTGGAGGGGCTCGGGACAATTGAACACTGAAGCTTTCTTT. The entire variable domain, with the rest obtained from reference TRBV30 and TRBJ1-1, is as follows: SQTIHQWPATLVQPVGSPLSLECTVEGTSNPNLYWYRQAAGRGLQLLFYSVGIGQISSEVPQNLSASRPQDRQFILSSKKLLLSDSGFYLCAWRGSGQLNTEAFFGQGTRLTVV.

The chain employs TRBV3-1 (or the pseudogene TRBV3-2) and TRBJ2-2; a weak D match, TRBD1 (7 bases). Germline CDR1 reads LGHDT; CDR2 reads YNNKEL (reference sequence). The ends were cut back, 6 bases at V and 6 bases at J, with 14 bases in the middle. The CDR3 is 14 residues long. CDR3 bases: TGTGCCAGCAGGGAGGGGGCGGTCGCCGGGGAGCTGTTTTTT. Its translation is CASREGAVAGELFF.

This clone was picked up one time. The J gene is TRBJ1-2, the V gene TRBV6-5; D may be TRBD1 (6 bases). Germline loops: CDR1 MNHEY, CDR2 SVGAGI. The CDR3 is made up of 15 amino acids. V was clipped by 2 bases and J by 0 bases, with 10 bases between them. The CDR3 here is CASSYGGASNYGYTF. The CDR3 DNA follows: TGTGCCAGCAGTTACGGGGGGGCGTCTAACTATGGCTACACCTTC.

V gene TRBV7-3 combines with J gene TRBJ2-5; maybe TRBD1 (5 bases). Germline V gene data show CDR1 as SGHTA and CDR2 as FQGTGA. The V and J ends lost 4 bases and 7 bases respectively, with 19 bases between them. The CDR3 totals 15 residues. In DNA, the CDR3 is TGTGCCAGCAGCTCGCTAGGTGGGAATAGGGGGACCCAGTACTTC. Protein sequence: CASSSLGGNRGTQYF. The variable domain in full, with the rest retrieved from reference TRBV7-3 and TRBJ2-5, is GAGVSQTPSNKVTEKGKYVELRCDPISGHTALYWYRQSLGQGPEFLIYFQGTGAADDSGLPNDRFFAVRPEGSVSTLKIQRTERGDSAVYLCASSSLGGNRGTQYFGPGTRLLVL.

This clone was found a few times. The V gene is TRBV3-1 (or the pseudogene TRBV3-2), the J gene TRBJ2-5, with D unresolved. CDR1 is LGHDT and CDR2 is YNNKEL in the germline V gene (reference sequence). Trimming took off 11 bases at V and 5 bases at J, with 6 bases between the two ends. This CDR3 contains 9 residues. CDR3 amino acids: CAPGETQYF. DNA of the CDR3: TGTGCCCCCGGGGAGACCCAGTACTTC.

This sequence joins TRBV19 and TRBJ2-7, with D possibly being TRBD1 (6 bases). From germline, CDR1 is LNHDA and CDR2 SQIVND (reference sequence). The CDR3 contains 12 residues. V lost 8 bases, J lost 5 bases, and 13 bases lay in between. This CDR3 reads CASRATGNEQYF. DNA for the CDR3: TGTGCCAGTCGCGCTACAGGGAACGAGCAGTACTTC.

This clone has only one observation. V and J are TRBV30 and TRBJ2-5, with D unclear. The CDR3 loop spans 11 amino acids. Trimming pared 3 bases from V and 5 bases from J, leaving 7 bases between. Germline V gives CDR1 GTSNPN, CDR2 SVGIG (reference sequence). The CDR3, as DNA: TGTGCCTGGAGCCTGAGGGAGACCCAGTACTTC. It encodes CAWSLRETQYF.

The chain couples TRBV6-5 to TRBJ1-1, with 7 bases lining up with TRBD1. The CDR3 has 15 residues. In germline, CDR1 is MNHEY, CDR2 SVGAGI. V lost 0 bases to trimming and J lost 1 base; unmatched junction nucleotides: 2. In nucleotides, the CDR3 is TGTGCCAGCAGTTACTCCGGACAGGCGAACACTGAAGCTTTCTTT. Protein sequence: CASSYSGQANTEAFF.

A remark on this clone: An end of the junction does not agree with germline; a read error may underlie this. The V and J genes are TRBV18 and TRBJ1-4; TRBD1 is a possible D gene (5 bases). The CDR3 contains 12 residues. The germline CDR1 and CDR2 sequences are KGHSH and LQKENI. The CDR3 DNA sequence: TGTACCAGCTCGCCTGGGGCTGAAAAACTGTTTTTT. Translation gives CTSSPGAEKLFF. Filled out from reference TRBV18 and TRBJ1-4, the complete variable domain reads NAGVMQNPRHLVRRRGQEARLRCSPMKGHSHVYWYRQLPEEGLKFMVYLQKENIIDESGMPKERFSAEFPKEGPSILRIQQVVRGDSAAYFCTSSPGAEKLFFGSGTQLSVL.

The genes are TRBV5-1 and TRBJ2-1; possibly TRBD1 for D (5 bases). Germline CDR1 and CDR2: SGHRS and YFSETQ. Trimming cost V 1 base and J 9 bases, with 14 bases left between them. The CDR3 length is 14 residues. DNA of the CDR3: TGCGCCAGCAGCTTGCAGGGCGGAGTCGGTGAGCAGTTCTTC. This translates into CASSLQGGVGEQFF.

The chain joins TRBV7-2 to TRBJ2-3; D is ambiguous. The CDR3 contains 15 residues. Trimming took off 1 base at V and 0 bases at J, with 8 bases between the two ends. Germline CDR1 is SGHTA and CDR2 is FQGNSA. CDR3 nucleotide sequence: TGTGCCAGCAGCTTAGATCCCATCAGCACAGATACGCAGTATTTT. Translated: CASSLDPISTDTQYF.

V is TRBV28 and J is TRBJ2-6; 7 bases line up with TRBD1. Trimming cost V 3 bases and J 4 bases; bases outside gene matches: 6. Germline CDR1 is MDHEN and CDR2 is SYDVKM. There are 16 residues in the CDR3. CDR3 protein: CASSFPGGTGANVLTF. The CDR3 region has the DNA TGTGCCAGCAGTTTTCCAGGGGGTACGGGGGCCAACGTCCTGACTTTC.

V is TRBV3-1 (or the pseudogene TRBV3-2) and J is TRBJ1-1; 11 bases agree with TRBD1. V was pared by 1 base and J by 0 bases, with 4 bases of the junction left unmatched. This CDR3 spans 17 amino acids. Per germline, CDR1 LGHDT and CDR2 YNNKEL (reference sequence). Written as DNA, the CDR3 is TGTGCCAGCAGCCAAGGTGGGACAGGGGGATTGAACACTGAAGCTTTCTTT. This translates into CASSQGGTGGLNTEAFF.

This chain connects TRBV6-5 to TRBJ2-7, with a possible D match to TRBD2 (5 bases). V was shortened by 6 bases and J by 4 bases, with 19 bases between the two germline ends. Germline values: CDR1 MNHEY, CDR2 SVGAGI. The CDR3 sequence is 15 residues long. For the CDR3, the DNA is TGTGCCAGCAGACCCTCGGGGTCGGAAGGGTACGAGCAGTACTTC. It specifies CASRPSGSEGYEQYF.

The chain joins TRBV15 to TRBJ1-2; TRBD1 matches at 9 bases. Germline V gene lookup returns CDR1 LNHNV and CDR2 YYDKDF (reference sequence). The CDR3 consists of 15 residues. V dropped 2 bases and J dropped 6; count of bases not matched to a gene: 7. The CDR3 nucleotides read TGTGCCACCAGCAGACGTGTAAGACAGGGGGATGGCTACACCTTC. Its translation is CATSRRVRQGDGYTF. Based on the CDR3 plus reference TRBV15 and TRBJ1-2, the full variable domain is DAMVIQNPRYQVTQFGKPVTLSCSQTLNHNVMYWYQQKSSQAPKLLFHYYDKDFNNEADTPDNFQSRRPNTSFCFLDIRSPGLGDTAMYLCATSRRVRQGDGYTFGSGTRLTVV.

This chain uses TRBV28 with TRBJ1-5; D is possibly TRBD1 (6 bases). The CDR3 loop spans 14 amino acids. V was cut by 5 bases and J by 5 bases, with 13 bases left in between. Germline V lookup: CDR1 MDHEN, CDR2 SYDVKM. This chain's CDR3 is CASSPFGGHQPQHF. CDR3 bases: TGTGCCAGCAGTCCCTTCGGGGGGCATCAGCCCCAGCATTTT.

The rearrangement joins TRBV9 to TRBJ2-1, with D tentatively TRBD2 (5 bases). The CDR3 has 14 residues. Germline CDR1 is SGDLS and CDR2 is YYNGEE. V lost 7 bases, J lost 0 bases, and 11 bases lay in between. The CDR3 coding sequence is TGTGCCAGCGGACCTAGCAACTCCTACAATGAGCAGTTCTTC. Translation gives CASGPSNSYNEQFF.